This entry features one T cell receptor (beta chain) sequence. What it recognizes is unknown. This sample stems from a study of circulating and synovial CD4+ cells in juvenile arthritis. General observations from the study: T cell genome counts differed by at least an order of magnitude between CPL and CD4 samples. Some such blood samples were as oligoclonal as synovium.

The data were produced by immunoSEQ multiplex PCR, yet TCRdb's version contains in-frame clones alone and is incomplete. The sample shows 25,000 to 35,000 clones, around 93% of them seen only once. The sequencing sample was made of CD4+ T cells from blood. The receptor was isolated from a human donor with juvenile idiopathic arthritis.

The CDR3 DNA is TGTGCCAGCGGGTACGGAGGACTTTACGAGCAGTACTTC. This gives the protein CASGYGGLYEQYF. The chain links TRBV14 to TRBJ2-7; D may be TRBD2 (5 bases). Germline V lookup: CDR1 SGHDN, CDR2 FVKESK. The V end was cut by 8 bases, the J end by 4 bases, with 15 bases between. The CDR3 is 13 residues long.